This T cell receptor (beta chain) was sequenced during a study of blood T cell repertoires in COVID-19. The overall study: Some COVID-19 samples were acute and others convalescent; all came from the United States, Italy and Spain. PBMCs, B-cell-depleted T cells, or T cells were the source of the cDNA or gDNA that made up the material.

V lost 6 bases, J lost 4 bases, and 5 bases stayed unmatched. The CDR3 has 14 residues. Looked up from germline, CDR1 is MNHEY and CDR2 is SMNVEV (reference sequence). How the authors handled the data: Reference gene primer amplification gave estimated nucleated cell counts. Repertoires were generated with immunoSEQ multiplex PCR, while TCRdb's copy carries only in-frame clones and drops some. V and J calls and clone size are those listed in that table; D and trimming were worked out from the DNA. The table lists roughly 100,000 clones, approximately 90% of them singletons. This chain uses TRBV27 with TRBJ2-3, with 9 bases aligning to TRBD2. The sequence derives from a woman of 80 years or more with active COVID-19. Input material: peripheral blood. The CDR3 DNA follows: TGTGCCAGCAGGGGTAGCGGGAGATCAGATACGCAGTATTTT. Translating gives CASRGSGRSDTQYF.